This T cell receptor beta chain came from a study of OX40 agonist ivuxolimab in advanced cancers. Looking at the study overall: The patients' treatment was ivuxolimab, an agonistic anti-OX40 (CD134) antibody.

Autoimmune disease history or systemic immunosuppression led to patients being barred. Libraries were prepared by immunoSEQ multiplex PCR; TCRdb keeps only in-frame clonotypes and omits some of them. The profile shows roughly 66,000 clones, approximately 78% of them singletons. Trimming removed 2 bases from V and 4 bases from J; junction bases left unmatched: 12. CDR3 length: 17 residues. The germline CDR1 and CDR2 sequences are LNHNV and YYDKDF (reference sequence). Study-wide findings and caveats: In the 0.1-3.0 mg/kg groups, partial responders showed among the lowest expansion. Clones of CD4+ and CD8+ blood T cells grew by week 6 at doses of 0.1 to 3.0 mg/kg.

The table lists this clone with a few counts. The antigen is unknown. This clonotype originated in an adult with an advanced solid tumor such as melanoma, head and neck, liver or kidney cancer. The material was CD4+ or CD8+ T cells sorted from blood, obtained in a trial of the OX40 agonist ivuxolimab. The chain carries TRBV15 and TRBJ2-3; 7 bases fit TRBD1. CDR3 nucleotide sequence: TGTGCCACCAGCAGACCCGCGACAGGGTTTGGCGCAGATACGCAGTATTTT. This gives the protein CATSRPATGFGADTQYF.